This TCR beta chain was retrieved from a study of cytomegalovirus exposure and HLA in healthy donors. It was the 120-subject validation cohort, separate from the approximately 700-subject first cohort, to which the donors belonged. Notes on the study in general: Researchers catalogued approximately 160 TCR beta chains as cytomegalovirus-associated. Whilst most TCR sequences proved rare, a subset of public TCRs occurred across many donors. Three CMV-associated chains were confirmed in vitro to be specific for CMV antigens.

Germline CDR1 SGHRS, CDR2 YFSETQ. The trim removed 3 bases at V and 6 bases at J, leaving 5 bases unmatched. The CDR3 is 15 amino acids. On this clone itself: The antigen remains unidentified.

Profiled with immunoSEQ multiplex PCR; TCRdb holds only in-frame clones, not every one. The table has 150,000 to 200,000 clones, almost 85% seen once. The TCR originated in a man aged 25 to 45 in good health and CMV-seropositive. The J gene is TRBJ2-7, the V gene TRBV5-1; 14 bases map to TRBD2. Sequenced material: PBMCs. The DNA of the CDR3 is TGCGCCAGCAGCTATGGGACTAGCGGGAGTGGCGAGCAGTACTTC. Translating it yields CASSYGTSGSGEQYF.